The T cell receptor beta chain under discussion was sequenced for a study of blood T cells in healthy people across ages. This clonotype appeared a few times. Together with a sample-barcoded 5' primer, a J-beta primer mix was included in a second PCR lasting about 7 to 11 cycles. Each cDNA molecule carried a tag from a template-switch adaptor that contained 12 random nucleotides. TCRdb reanalysed the 5' RACE reads using MiXCR and keeps one entry per CDR3 protein. The sample contains about 640,000 distinct CDR3 sequences, roughly 53% of which appear only once. Healthy Caucasians from Russia aged about 6 to 100 served as donors. The authors isolated at least 6 million PBMCs per sample. Germline V CDR1 and CDR2: SQVTM, ANQGSEA. V lost 6 bases and J lost 1, with 9 bases in between. This CDR3 is 12 amino acids long.

The rearrangement links TRBV29-1 to TRBJ2-5; a weak D match, TRBD1 (5 bases). The receptor was derived from a man in his 60s in good health. Sequenced: blood. The CDR3 bases are TGCAGCGTACGACAGTTCCAAGAGACCCAGTACTTC. Its protein product is CSVRQFQETQYF. The full variable domain, completed using reference TRBV29-1 and TRBJ2-5, is SAVISQKPSRDICQRGTSLTIQCQVDSQVTMMFWYRQQPGQSLTLIATANQGSEATYESGFVIDKFPISRPNLTFSTLTVSNMSPEDSSIYLCSVRQFQETQYFGPGTRLLVL.